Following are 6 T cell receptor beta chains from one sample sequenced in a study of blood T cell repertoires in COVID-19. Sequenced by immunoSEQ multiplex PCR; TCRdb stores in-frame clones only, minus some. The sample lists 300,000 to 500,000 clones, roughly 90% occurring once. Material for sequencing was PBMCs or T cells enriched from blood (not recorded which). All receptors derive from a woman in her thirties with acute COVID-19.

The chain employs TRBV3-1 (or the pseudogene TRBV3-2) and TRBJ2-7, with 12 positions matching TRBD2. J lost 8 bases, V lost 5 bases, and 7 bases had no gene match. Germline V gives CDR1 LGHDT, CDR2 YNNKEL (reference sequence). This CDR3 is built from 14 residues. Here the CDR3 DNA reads TGTGCCAGCAGCTCCCTAGCGGGGGGGCCGCAGCAGTACTTC. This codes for CASSSLAGGPQQYF.

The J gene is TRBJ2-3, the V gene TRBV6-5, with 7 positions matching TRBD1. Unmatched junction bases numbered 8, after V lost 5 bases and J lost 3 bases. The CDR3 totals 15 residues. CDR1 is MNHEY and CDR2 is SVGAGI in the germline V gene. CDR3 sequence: CASSRDRVGTDTQYF. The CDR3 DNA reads TGTGCCAGCAGTCGCGACAGGGTTGGTACAGATACGCAGTATTTT.

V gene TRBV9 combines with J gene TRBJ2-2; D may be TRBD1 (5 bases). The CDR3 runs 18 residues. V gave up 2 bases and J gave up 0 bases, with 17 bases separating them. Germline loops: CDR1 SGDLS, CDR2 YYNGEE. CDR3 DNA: TGTGCCAGCAGCGTCAGTACAGGTTCGTGGGCGAACACCGGGGAGCTGTTTTTT. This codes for CASSVSTGSWANTGELFF.

CDR3 DNA sequence: TGTGCCAGCACCCGAGACAGGGGGACCAAAGACGAGCAGTACTTC. Translation: CASTRDRGTKDEQYF. J is TRBJ2-7 and V is TRBV6-5; 9 bases align to TRBD1. CDR1 is MNHEY, CDR2 SVGAGI, per germline. The junction had 12 bases not matched to a gene; V was cut back by 7 bases and J by 5 bases. The CDR3 has 15 amino acids.

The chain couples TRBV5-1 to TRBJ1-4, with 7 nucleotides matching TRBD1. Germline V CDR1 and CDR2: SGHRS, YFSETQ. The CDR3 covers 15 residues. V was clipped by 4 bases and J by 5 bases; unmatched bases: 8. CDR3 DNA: TGCGCCAGCAGCCTCGGACAGGCCATGAATGAAAAACTGTTTTTT. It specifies CASSLGQAMNEKLFF.

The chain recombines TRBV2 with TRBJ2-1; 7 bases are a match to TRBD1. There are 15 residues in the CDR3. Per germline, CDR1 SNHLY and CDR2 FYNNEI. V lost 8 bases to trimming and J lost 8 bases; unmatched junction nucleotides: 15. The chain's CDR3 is CASGPTGSGMDEQFF. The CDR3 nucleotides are TGTGCCAGCGGTCCGACAGGGAGTGGGATGGATGAGCAGTTCTTC.